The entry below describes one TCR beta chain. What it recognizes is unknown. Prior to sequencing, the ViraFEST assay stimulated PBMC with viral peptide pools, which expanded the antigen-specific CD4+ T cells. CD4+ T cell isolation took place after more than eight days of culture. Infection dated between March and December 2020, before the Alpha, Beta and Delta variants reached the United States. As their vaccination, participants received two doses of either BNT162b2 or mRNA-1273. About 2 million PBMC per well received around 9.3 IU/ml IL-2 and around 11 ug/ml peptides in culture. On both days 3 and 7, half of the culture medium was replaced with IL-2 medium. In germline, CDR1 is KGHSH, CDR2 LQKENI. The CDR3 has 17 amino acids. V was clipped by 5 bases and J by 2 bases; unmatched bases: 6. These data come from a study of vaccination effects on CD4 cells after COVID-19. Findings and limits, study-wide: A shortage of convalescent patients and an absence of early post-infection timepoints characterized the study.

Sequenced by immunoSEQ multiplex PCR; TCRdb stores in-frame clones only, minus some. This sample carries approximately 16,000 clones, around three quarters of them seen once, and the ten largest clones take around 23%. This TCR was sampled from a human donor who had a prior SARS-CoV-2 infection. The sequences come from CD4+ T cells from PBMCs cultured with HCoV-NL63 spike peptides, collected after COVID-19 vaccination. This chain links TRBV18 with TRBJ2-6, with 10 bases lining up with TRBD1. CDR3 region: CASSSRQGATGANVLTF. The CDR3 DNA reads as TGTGCCAGCTCATCAAGACAGGGGGCGACTGGGGCCAACGTCCTGACTTTC.